This T cell receptor beta chain was identified in a study of T cell clones after liver transplantation (dated by TCRdb to about 2019). As for the study more broadly: The samples were obtained from ITN030ST, a randomized trial that attempted immunosuppression withdrawal within 2 years after liver transplantation. Tolerance was defined as complete immunosuppression withdrawal for at least one year with no rise in liver enzymes beyond twice the upper limit of normal. Third party-reactive TCRbeta sequences were also identified from pre-transplant MLRs to serve as an antigen-independent comparator for donor-reactive sequences. Of the 8 liver transplant recipients making up the studied cohort, 3 were classified as tolerant and 5 as non-tolerant. Donor-reactive T cell clones were identified using TCRbeta sequencing after a pre-transplant mixed lymphocyte reaction and were then followed in post-transplant blood. Three of the eight recipients were HCV-positive; the others were transplanted for non-autoimmune, non-viral indications. Subjects received no induction therapy and standard immunosuppression until randomization at 12-24 months post-transplant. Blood samples were taken pre-transplant, pre-randomization before withdrawal, and post-randomization after full withdrawal or failed withdrawal.

V loses 4 bases, J loses 5 bases, and the germline ends lie 5 bases apart. The germline V gene gives CDR1 as SQVTM and CDR2 as ANQGSEA. CDR3 length: 10 amino acids, cysteine to phenylalanine. Only CDR3 DNA is held: 30 bases, read in frame from base 1. High-throughput TCRbeta CDR3 sequencing of frozen genomic DNA was performed by immunoSEQ, including PCR amplification, mapping, bias correction and internal controls. Per the authors' processing: Productive rearrangements were kept, and unique TCRbeta sequences were defined by CDR3 nucleotide sequence plus V and J gene. Donor-reactive sequences required at least 5-fold expansion in CFSE-low cells versus unstimulated pre-transplant cells and at least 0.01% frequency. To ensure at least 90% detection power, minimum frequency thresholds were set for each subject based on that subject's lowest-template unstimulated sample. Jensen-Shannon divergence between the top 1000 TCRbeta sequences post- versus pre-transplant served as the measure of repertoire turnover. Two-sided Fisher's exact tests were used to test for changes in how often donor-reactive sequences were detected. Not all clones reach the TCRdb copy of this immuneACCESS table, which keeps in-frame sequences only. Checked studies attribute under half of the gap to unresolved V genes and leave the rest unexplained. That table gives V, J and clone size, and the DNA gave D and trimming. The sample yields about 75,000 clones; 90% were counted once. The leading ten clones occupy roughly 3% of the sample.

This sample's time point label indicates: pre-transplant. Unstimulated PBMCs, after thawing, were stained for CD3, CD4 and CD8 and then FACS-sorted into CD3+CD4+ and CD3+CD8+ populations. All 8 studied subjects were randomized to withdrawal of immunosuppression. The Qiagen DNeasy Blood and Tissue Kit was used for isolation of genomic DNA. Broad study findings and their caveats: Because no allograft tissue specimens were available, donor-reactive T cells may have migrated into the graft instead of being deleted. Low numbers of available donor cells limited the measurable donor-reactive repertoire in a couple of subjects. Because of small, heterogeneous patient numbers and non-standardized post-transplant time points, the conclusions were only preliminary. Donor-reactive sequences declined more than third party-reactive ones, suggesting partial antigen-specific deletion unrelated to withdrawal success. When repertoire turnover was accounted for, significantly reduced detection of donor-reactive sequences was found in 7 of 8 subjects for CD4 and in 8 of 8 subjects for CD8. A significant post-transplant decrease in circulating donor-reactive CD4 TCRbeta sequences was observed in most of the 8 subjects, irrespective of tolerance or HCV status.

Concerning this clone: There is no known antigen for this receptor. Base qualities were left out, and no much larger clone turns up one base away.

This receptor was identified in a human donor who received a liver transplant. Sequenced material: CD4+ T cells from blood, taken before liver transplant. The chain employs TRBV29-1 and TRBJ1-1, with the D gene not confidently named. DNA sequence: TGCAGCGTTGGGGTGACTGAAGCTTTCTTT. It translates as CSVGVTEAFF.